This TCR beta chain was documented in a study of CD8 T cells in ankylosing spondylitis. MiXCR was run by TCRdb on the 5' RACE reads, yielding one entry per CDR3 protein. The sample yields around 540,000 distinct CDR3 sequences, about 12% seen once. This clonotype was seen only a few times. Its target is not known. Study conclusions and caveats: The study identified a TCR beta motif of seven or eight highly homologous variants that appeared characteristic of ankylosing spondylitis blood.

The CDR3 is 15 residues long. V was pared by 3 bases and J by 5 bases, with 9 bases of the junction left unmatched. Germline V gene data show CDR1 as SGHTA and CDR2 as FQGNSA. The specimen was blood, either unsorted or a sorted T cell fraction (not recorded which). This receptor was obtained from a male donor with ankylosing spondylitis. The chain is built from TRBV7-2 and TRBJ1-1, with 7 bases that match TRBD1. In DNA form, the CDR3 reads TGTGCCAGCAGCTTCATACAGGGGAGTGGGACTGAAGCTTTCTTT. It is translated as CASSFIQGSGTEAFF.